The clone carrying this T cell receptor (beta chain) has ten or more counts. Its antigen is currently unknown. TCRdb processed the RT-PCR reads anew with MiXCR; each CDR3 protein has one entry. This repertoire shows 650,000 to 700,000 distinct CDR3 sequences, around 16% found once; its top ten account for 11%. This entry comes from a study of response to subunit inactivated influenza vaccine. Findings of the study overall: Authors suggested each seasonal influenza vaccination recruits few new T cells.

J was trimmed by 6 bases and V by 0 bases; bases with no gene match: 8. CDR3 size: 15 residues. Per the germline V gene, CDR1 is DFQATT and CDR2 is SNEGSKA (reference sequence). The sequenced sample was PBMCs from blood, obtained less than 13 days after vaccination. The TCR sequence derives from a man between 50 and 59 years old who received an inactivated influenza vaccine. The genes are TRBV20-1 and TRBJ2-1; 7 bases match TRBD1. The CDR3 loop reads CSAREQGSFGNEQFF. The CDR3 DNA is TGCAGTGCTAGAGAACAGGGGTCCTTTGGCAATGAGCAGTTCTTC.